The TCR beta chain described here comes from a study of blood T cell repertoires in COVID-19. Study summary: Acute and convalescent COVID-19 specimens originated in the United States, Italy and Spain. T cells, B-cell-depleted T cells, or PBMCs provided the cDNA or gDNA that served as material.

Produced via immunoSEQ multiplex PCR; TCRdb's table is partial and in-frame only. This table has hundreds of thousands of clones, 70% to 90% appearing once. Cohort placement rested on clinical history that participants reported themselves. Cohort 3 recovery required two negative PCRs, clearance, or symptom resolution. The CDR3 is 17 residues long. Germline V CDR1 and CDR2: KGHDR, SFDVKD. J gave up 2 bases and V 3 bases, and 8 bases lay outside the gene matches. This receptor was taken from a woman in her sixties who had recovered from COVID-19. The rearrangement links TRBV24-1 to TRBJ1-5; TRBD1 matches 8 bases. The material sequenced was PBMCs or T cells enriched from blood (not recorded which). CDR3 nucleotides: TGTGCCACCAGTGATCAAAAGACAGGGGTGGGCAATCAGCCCCAGCATTTT. It is translated as CATSDQKTGVGNQPQHF.